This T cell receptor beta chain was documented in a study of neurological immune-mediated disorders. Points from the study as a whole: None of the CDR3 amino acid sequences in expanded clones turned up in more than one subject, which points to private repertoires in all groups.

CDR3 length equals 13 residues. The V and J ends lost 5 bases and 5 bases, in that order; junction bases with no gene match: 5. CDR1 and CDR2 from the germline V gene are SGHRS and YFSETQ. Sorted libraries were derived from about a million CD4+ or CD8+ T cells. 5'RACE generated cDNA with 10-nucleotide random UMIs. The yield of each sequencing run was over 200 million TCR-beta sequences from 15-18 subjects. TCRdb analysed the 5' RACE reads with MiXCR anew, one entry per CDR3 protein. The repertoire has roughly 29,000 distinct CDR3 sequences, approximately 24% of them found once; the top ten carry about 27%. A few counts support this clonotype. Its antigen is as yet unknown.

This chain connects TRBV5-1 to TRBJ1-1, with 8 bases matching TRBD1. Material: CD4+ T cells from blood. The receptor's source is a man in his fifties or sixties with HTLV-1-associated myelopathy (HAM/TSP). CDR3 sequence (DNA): TGCGCCAGCAGTAGACAGGGGAGGACTGAAGCTTTCTTT. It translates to CASSRQGRTEAFF.